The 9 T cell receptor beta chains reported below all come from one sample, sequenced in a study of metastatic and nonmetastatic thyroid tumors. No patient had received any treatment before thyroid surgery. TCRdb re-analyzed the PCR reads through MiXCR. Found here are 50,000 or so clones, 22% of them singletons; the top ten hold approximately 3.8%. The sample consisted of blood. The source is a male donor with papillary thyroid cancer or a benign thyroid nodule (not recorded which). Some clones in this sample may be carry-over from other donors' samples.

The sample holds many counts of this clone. CDR3 in amino acids: CASGRTGFDTIYF. The CDR3 nucleotides read TGTGCCAGCGGCCGGACAGGGTTTGACACCATATATTTT. The gene calls are TRBV6-1 and TRBJ1-3, with TRBD1 identical over 8 bases. The CDR3 loop spans 13 amino acids. The V gene's germline CDR1 is MNHNS and CDR2 SASEGT. The V and J ends lost 8 bases and 8 bases, in that order; junction bases with no gene match: 8.

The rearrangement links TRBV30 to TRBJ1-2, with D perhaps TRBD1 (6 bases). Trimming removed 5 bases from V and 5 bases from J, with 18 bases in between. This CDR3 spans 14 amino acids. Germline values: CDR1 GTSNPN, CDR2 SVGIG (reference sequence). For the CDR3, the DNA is TGTGCCTGGGATGGACAGATGGGGTTTTATGGCTACACCTTC. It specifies CAWDGQMGFYGYTF.

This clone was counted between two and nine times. The CDR3 DNA is TGCGCCAGCAGCCAAGAAAAGGATACGCAGTATTTT. Translation gives CASSQEKDTQYF. The gene calls are TRBV4-1 and TRBJ2-3; the D is unclear. The CDR3 runs 12 residues. The germline gives CDR1 MGHRA, CDR2 YSYEKL. The V and J ends lost 0 bases and 6 bases respectively, with 4 bases between them.

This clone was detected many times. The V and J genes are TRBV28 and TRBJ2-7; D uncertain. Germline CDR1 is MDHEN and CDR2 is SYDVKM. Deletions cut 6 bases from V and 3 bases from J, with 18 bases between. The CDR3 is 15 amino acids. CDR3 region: CASSPTPAWDYEQYF. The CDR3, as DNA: TGTGCCAGCAGCCCGACCCCAGCGTGGGACTACGAGCAGTACTTC.

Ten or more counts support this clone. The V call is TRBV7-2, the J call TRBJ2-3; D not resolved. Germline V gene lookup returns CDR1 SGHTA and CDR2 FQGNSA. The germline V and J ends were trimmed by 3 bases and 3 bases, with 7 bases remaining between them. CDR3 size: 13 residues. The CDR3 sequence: CASSFRRTDTQYF. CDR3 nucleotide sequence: TGTGCCAGCAGCTTTCGAAGGACAGATACGCAGTATTTT.

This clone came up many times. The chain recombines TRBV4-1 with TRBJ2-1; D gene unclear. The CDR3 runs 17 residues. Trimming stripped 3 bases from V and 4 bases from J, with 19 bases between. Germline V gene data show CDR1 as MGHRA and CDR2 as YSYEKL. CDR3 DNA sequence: TGCGCCAGCAGCCATTATCCCATAGAAGCCTCTTACAATGAGCAGTTCTTC. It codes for CASSHYPIEASYNEQFF.

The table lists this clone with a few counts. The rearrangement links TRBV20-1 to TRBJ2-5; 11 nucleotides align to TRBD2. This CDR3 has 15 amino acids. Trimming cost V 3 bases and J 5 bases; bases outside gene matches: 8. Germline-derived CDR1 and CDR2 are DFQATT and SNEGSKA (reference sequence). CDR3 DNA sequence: TGCAGTGCTAGTGTTAGCGGGGGGGAGGCGGAGACCCAGTACTTC. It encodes CSASVSGGEAETQYF.

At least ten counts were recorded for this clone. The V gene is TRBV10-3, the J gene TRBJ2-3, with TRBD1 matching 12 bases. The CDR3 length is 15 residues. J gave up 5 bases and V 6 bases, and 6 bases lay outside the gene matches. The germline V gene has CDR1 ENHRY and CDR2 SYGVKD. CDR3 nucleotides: TGTGCCATCAGGGGGGACAGGGGGCAGATAGATACGCAGTATTTT. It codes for CAIRGDRGQIDTQYF.

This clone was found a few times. The CDR3 sequence: CASRPRGGDTGELFF. The CDR3 DNA follows: TGTGCCAGCAGACCGCGAGGGGGAGACACCGGGGAGCTGTTTTTT. The gene calls are TRBV7-8 and TRBJ2-2; D may be TRBD1 (6 bases). Germline assignment: CDR1 SGHVS and CDR2 FQNEAQ. V was trimmed by 6 bases and J by 3 bases, leaving 14 bases between them. The length of the CDR3 is 15 residues.